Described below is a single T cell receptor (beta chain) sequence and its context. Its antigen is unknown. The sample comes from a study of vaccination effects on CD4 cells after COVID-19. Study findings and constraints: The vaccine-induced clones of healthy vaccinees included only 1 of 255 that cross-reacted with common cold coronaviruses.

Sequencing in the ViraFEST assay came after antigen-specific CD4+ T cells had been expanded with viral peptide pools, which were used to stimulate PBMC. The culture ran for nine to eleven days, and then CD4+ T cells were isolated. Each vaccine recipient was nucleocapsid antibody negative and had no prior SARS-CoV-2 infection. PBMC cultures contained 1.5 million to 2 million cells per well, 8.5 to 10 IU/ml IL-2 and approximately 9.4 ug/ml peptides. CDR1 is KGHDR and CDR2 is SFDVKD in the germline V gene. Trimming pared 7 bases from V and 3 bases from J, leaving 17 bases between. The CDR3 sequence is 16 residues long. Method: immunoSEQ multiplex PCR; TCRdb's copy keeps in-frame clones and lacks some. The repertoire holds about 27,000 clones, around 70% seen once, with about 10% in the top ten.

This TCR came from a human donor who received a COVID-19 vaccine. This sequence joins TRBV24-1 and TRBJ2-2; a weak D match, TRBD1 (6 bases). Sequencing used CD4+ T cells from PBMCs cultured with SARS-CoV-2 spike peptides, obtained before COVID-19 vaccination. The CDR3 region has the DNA TGTGCCACCAGGGGGGCAGGGGCAGGGGACACCGGGGAGCTGTTTTTT. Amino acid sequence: CATRGAGAGDTGELFF.